This T cell receptor beta chain was obtained from a study of T cell clones after liver transplantation. Across the whole study: Until 12-24 months post-transplant, subjects got standard immunosuppression and no induction.

Method: immunoSEQ multiplex PCR; TCRdb's copy keeps in-frame clones and lacks some. Among more than 9,000 clones listed, around 80% were seen once. The germline V and J ends were trimmed by 1 base and 9 bases, with 11 bases remaining between them. Looked up from germline, CDR1 is SGDLS and CDR2 is YYNGEE. The CDR3 loop spans 14 amino acids. The rearrangement uses TRBV9 and TRBJ1-6; D might be TRBD1 (5 bases). The source material was CD8+ T cells from blood, sampled at the 22-month timepoint. The receptor's source is a human patient who received a liver transplant. Some T cells may be transferred from the graft donor. CDR3 in DNA: TGTGCCAGCAGCGTATCCCCAGGGACTTCACCCCTCCACTTT. Protein product: CASSVSPGTSPLHF.